This T cell receptor beta chain was captured in a study of CD8 T cells in Susac syndrome. The trim removed 3 bases at V and 9 bases at J, leaving 8 bases unmatched. This CDR3 is built from 14 residues. The germline V gene encodes CDR1 MGHDK and CDR2 SYGVNS. RNA was extracted with the RNeasy kit, and a quantity of roughly 0.45 to 1 ug was reverse transcribed using random hexamers. TCR beta CDR3 was amplified by immunoSEQ multiplex PCR. This amplification extended across 54 Vbeta and 13 Jbeta segments. TCRdb re-analysed the immunoSEQ multiplex PCR reads in MiXCR, keeping a single row per CDR3 protein. The data hold 150,000 to 200,000 distinct CDR3 sequences, with about 95% observed a single time. As concerns this clonotype: As yet, its antigen is unknown.

Study-level findings and limits: The study recognized that its TCR sequencing and HLA analysis covered a relatively small number of individuals.

The authors sequenced TCR beta from blood CD8+ and CD4+ T cells. Sample: CD4+ T cells from PBMCs. The sequence derives from a human donor with multiple sclerosis. V is TRBV25-1 and J is TRBJ1-1; 9 nucleotides align to TRBD1. The CDR3 spells CASSDGQGKNQAFF. CDR3 bases: TGTGCCAGCAGTGACGGACAGGGGAAAAACCAAGCTTTCTTT.